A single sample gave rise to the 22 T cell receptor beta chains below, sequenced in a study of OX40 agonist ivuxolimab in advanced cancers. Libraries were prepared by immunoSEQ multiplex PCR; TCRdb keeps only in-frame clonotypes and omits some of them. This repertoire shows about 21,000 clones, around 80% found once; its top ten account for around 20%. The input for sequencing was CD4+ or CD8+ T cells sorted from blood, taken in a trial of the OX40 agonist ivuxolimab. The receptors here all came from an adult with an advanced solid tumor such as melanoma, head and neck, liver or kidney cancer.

The CDR3 is CASSQGNSNQPQHF. The CDR3 region has the DNA TGCGCCAGCAGCCAGGGTAATAGCAATCAGCCCCAGCATTTT. The J gene is TRBJ1-5, the V gene TRBV4-1; unclear D gene. CDR3 length: 14 residues. Germline V gene data show CDR1 as MGHRA and CDR2 as YSYEKL. V was trimmed by 3 bases and J by 0 bases, leaving 6 bases between them.

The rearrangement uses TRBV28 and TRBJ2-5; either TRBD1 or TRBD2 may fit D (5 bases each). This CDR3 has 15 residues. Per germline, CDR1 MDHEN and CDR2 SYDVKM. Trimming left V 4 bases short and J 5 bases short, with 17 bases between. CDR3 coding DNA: TGTGCCAGCAGTTGGGGGTCCGACGGTCAGGAGACCCAGTACTTC. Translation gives CASSWGSDGQETQYF.

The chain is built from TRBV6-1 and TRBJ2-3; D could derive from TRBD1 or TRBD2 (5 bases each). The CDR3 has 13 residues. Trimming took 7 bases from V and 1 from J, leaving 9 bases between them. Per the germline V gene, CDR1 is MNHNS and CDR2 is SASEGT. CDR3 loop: CASNVGGTDTQYF. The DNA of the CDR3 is TGTGCCAGCAACGTGGGGGGCACAGATACGCAGTATTTT.

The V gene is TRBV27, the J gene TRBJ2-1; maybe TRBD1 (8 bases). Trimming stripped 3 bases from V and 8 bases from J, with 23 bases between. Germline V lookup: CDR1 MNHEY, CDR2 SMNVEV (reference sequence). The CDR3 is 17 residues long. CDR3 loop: CASSFQRTGTISHEQFF. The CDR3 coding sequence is TGTGCCAGCAGTTTCCAGCGGACAGGGACTATTTCCCATGAGCAGTTCTTC.

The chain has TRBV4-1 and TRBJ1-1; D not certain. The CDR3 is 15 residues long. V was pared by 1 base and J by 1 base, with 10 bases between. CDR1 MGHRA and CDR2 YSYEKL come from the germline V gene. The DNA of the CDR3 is TGCGCCAGCAGCCAAGGGAGGAATGCGAACACTGAAGCTTTCTTT. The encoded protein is CASSQGRNANTEAFF.

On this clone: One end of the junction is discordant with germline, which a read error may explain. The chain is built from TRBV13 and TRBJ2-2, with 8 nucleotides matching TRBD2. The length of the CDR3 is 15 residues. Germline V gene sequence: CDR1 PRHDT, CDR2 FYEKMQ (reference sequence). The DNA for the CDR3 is TGTGCCAGCCGACTTCGGACTAGCTCTTCGGGGGTGCTGTTTTTT. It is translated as CASRLRTSSSGVLFF.

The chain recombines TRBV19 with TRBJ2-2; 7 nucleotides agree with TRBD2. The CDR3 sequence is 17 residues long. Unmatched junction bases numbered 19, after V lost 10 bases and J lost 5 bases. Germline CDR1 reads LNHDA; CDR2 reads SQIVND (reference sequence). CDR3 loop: CATAPWGAGEGTGELFF. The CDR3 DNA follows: TGTGCCACCGCCCCCTGGGGCGCGGGAGAAGGTACCGGGGAGCTGTTTTTT.

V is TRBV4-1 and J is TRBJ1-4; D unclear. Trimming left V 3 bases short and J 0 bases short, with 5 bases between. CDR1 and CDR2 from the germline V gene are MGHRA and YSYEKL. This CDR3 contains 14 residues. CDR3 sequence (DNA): TGCGCCAGCAGCCACAGGACAACTAATGAAAAACTGTTTTTT. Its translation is CASSHRTTNEKLFF.

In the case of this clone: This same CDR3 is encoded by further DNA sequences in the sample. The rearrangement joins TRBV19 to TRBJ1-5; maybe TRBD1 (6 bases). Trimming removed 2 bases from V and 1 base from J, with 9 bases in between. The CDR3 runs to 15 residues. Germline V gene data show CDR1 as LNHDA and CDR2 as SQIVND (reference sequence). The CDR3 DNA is TGTGCCAGTAGTATAACGCAGGGGAGCAATCAGCCCCAGCATTTT. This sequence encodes CASSITQGSNQPQHF.

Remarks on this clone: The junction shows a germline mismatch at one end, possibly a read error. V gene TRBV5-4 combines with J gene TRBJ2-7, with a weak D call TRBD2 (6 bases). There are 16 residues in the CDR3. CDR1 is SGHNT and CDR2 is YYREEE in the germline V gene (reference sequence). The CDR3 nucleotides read TGCGCCAGCAGCCAAGAGTTGAGTAGCGGTACCTACGAGCAGTACTTC. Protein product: CASSQELSSGTYEQYF.

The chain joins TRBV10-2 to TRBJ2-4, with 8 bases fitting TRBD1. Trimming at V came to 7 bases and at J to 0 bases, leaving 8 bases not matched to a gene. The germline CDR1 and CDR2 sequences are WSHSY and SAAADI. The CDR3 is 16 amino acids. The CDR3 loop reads CASMPDRALAKNIQYF. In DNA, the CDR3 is TGCGCCAGCATGCCGGACAGGGCCCTAGCCAAAAACATTCAGTACTTC.

CDR3 bases: TGTGCCAGCAGTTACGGGGGGGGACTAGCGTTTGTGCAGTATTTT. Its protein is CASSYGGGLAFVQYF. The V gene is TRBV27, the J gene TRBJ2-3; 10 nucleotides line up with TRBD2. The CDR3 length is 15 residues. Germline V gives CDR1 MNHEY, CDR2 SMNVEV (reference sequence). The V and J ends lost 4 bases and 11 bases, in that order; junction bases with no gene match: 12.

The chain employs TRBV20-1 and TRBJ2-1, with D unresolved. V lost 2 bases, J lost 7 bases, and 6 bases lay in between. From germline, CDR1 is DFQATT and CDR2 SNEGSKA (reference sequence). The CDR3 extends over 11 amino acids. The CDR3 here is CSARFGNEQFF. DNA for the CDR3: TGCAGTGCTAGATTTGGGAATGAGCAGTTCTTC.

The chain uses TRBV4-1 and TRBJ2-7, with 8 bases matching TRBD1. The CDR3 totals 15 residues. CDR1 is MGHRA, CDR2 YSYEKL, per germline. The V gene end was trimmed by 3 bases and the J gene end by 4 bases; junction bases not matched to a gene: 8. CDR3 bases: TGCGCCAGCAGCCAGAGACAGGGGTCCGGGTACGAGCAGTACTTC. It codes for CASSQRQGSGYEQYF.

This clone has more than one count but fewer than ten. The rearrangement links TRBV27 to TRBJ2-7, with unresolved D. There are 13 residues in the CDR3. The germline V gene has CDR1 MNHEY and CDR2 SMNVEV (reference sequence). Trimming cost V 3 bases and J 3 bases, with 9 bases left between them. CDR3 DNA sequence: TGTGCCAGCAGTTTTTCACAGAACTACGAGCAGTACTTC. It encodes CASSFSQNYEQYF.

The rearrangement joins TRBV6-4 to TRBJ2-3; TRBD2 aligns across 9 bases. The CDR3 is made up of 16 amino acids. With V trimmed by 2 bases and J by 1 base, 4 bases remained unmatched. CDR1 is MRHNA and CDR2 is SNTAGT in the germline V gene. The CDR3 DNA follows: TGTGCCAGCAGTGACACCCCTAGCGGGGGCACAGATACGCAGTATTTT. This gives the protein CASSDTPSGGTDTQYF.

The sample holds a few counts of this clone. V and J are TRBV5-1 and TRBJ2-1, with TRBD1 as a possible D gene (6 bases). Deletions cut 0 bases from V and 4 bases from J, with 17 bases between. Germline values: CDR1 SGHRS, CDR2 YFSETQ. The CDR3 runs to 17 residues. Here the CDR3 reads CASSLVSQGRSYNEQFF. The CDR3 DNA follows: TGCGCCAGCAGCTTGGTTTCACAGGGTAGGTCGTACAATGAGCAGTTCTTC.

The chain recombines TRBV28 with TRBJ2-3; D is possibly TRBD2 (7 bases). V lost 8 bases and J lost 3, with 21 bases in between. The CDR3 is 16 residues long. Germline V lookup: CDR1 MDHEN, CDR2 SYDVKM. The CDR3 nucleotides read TGTGCCAGCCTTCCCTACAGGGAGGGAGAGACAGATACGCAGTATTTT. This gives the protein CASLPYREGETDTQYF.

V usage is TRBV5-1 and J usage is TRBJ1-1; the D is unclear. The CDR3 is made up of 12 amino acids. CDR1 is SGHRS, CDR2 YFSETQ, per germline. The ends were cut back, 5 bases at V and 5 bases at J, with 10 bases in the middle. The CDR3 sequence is CASRRGGTEAFF. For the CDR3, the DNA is TGCGCCAGCAGACGGGGAGGGACTGAAGCTTTCTTT.

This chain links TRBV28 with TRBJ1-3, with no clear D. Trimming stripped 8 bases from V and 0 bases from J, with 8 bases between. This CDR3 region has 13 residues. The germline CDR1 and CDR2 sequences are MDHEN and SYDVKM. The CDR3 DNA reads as TGTGCCAGCGTCCCCTTCTCTGGAAACACCATATATTTT. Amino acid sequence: CASVPFSGNTIYF.

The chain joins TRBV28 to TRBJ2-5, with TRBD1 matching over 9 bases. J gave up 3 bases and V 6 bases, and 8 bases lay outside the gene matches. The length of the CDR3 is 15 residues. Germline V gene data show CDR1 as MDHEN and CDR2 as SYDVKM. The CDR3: CASSSGDRDKETQYF. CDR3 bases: TGTGCCAGCAGCAGTGGGGACAGGGACAAAGAGACCCAGTACTTC.

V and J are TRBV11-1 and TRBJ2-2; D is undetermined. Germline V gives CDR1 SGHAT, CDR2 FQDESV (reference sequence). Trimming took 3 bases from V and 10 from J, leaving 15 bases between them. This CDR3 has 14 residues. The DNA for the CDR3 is TGTGCCAGCAGCTTCGGCGTCGATGGGGAGGAGCTGTTTTTT. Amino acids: CASSFGVDGEELFF.